This T cell receptor (beta chain) was documented in a study of T cells in Graves' hyperthyroidism and ophthalmopathy. Study results and caveats: Blood also held most thyroid clonotypes expanded beyond 0.001.

The CDR3 sequence is 14 residues long. The V end was cut by 4 bases, the J end by 3 bases, with 13 bases between. CDR1 is SGHRS and CDR2 is YFSETQ in the germline V gene. This clonotype came up many times. Its specificity is not known. Amplification targeted TCR beta CDR3 regions from RNA transcripts. First-round RT-PCR of the TCR CDR3 relied on the HTBI primer set. TCRdb redid the calling of the multiplex PCR reads with MiXCR, one entry per CDR3 protein. The repertoire includes roughly 500,000 distinct CDR3 sequences, approximately 44% of them detected once, and roughly 20% sits in the top ten. This TCR was recovered from an adult woman with Graves' disease, either hyperthyroidism or ophthalmopathy (not recorded which). Sequences were obtained from peripheral blood or thyroid tissue (not recorded which). The chain joins TRBV5-1 to TRBJ2-5; perhaps TRBD2 as D (6 bases). DNA of the CDR3: TGCGCCAGCAGCGGAGGGACTTCAGAAGAGACCCAGTACTTC. This encodes CASSGGTSEETQYF.